One sample yielded the 23 T cell receptor beta chains listed below, sequenced in a study of T cell responses to AZD1222 COVID-19 vaccine. Produced via immunoSEQ multiplex PCR; TCRdb's table is partial and in-frame only. The table lists approximately 150,000 clones, around 90% of them singletons. Material: peripheral blood, obtained 28 days after the second AZD1222 dose. The source is an adult who received the AZD1222 COVID-19 vaccine.

V is TRBV9 and J is TRBJ2-1; D is perhaps TRBD1 or TRBD2 (6 bases each). Germline assignment: CDR1 SGDLS and CDR2 YYNGEE. Trimming stripped 6 bases from V and 9 bases from J, with 16 bases between. This CDR3 contains 13 residues. This CDR3 reads CASTPWGAGEQFF. In DNA, the CDR3 is TGTGCCAGCACCCCCTGGGGGGCGGGTGAGCAGTTCTTC. The full variable domain, its missing parts supplied by reference TRBV9 and TRBJ2-1, is DSGVTQTPKHLITATGQRVTLRCSPRSGDLSVYWYQQSLDQGLQFLIQYYNGEERAKGNILERFSAQQFPDLHSELNLSSLELGDSALYFCASTPWGAGEQFFGPGTRLTVL.

The rearrangement links TRBV24-1 to TRBJ2-2, with TRBD1 identical over 11 bases. V shed 0 bases, J shed 7 bases, and the junction held 6 bases outside the gene matches. The CDR3 consists of 17 residues. The germline gives CDR1 KGHDR, CDR2 SFDVKD. As DNA, the CDR3 is TGTGCCACCAGTGATTTGGGGACAGGGGGGTCAGACGGGGAGCTGTTTTTT. Amino acids: CATSDLGTGGSDGELFF.

A single count supports this clone. This chain connects TRBV11-2 to TRBJ1-4; TRBD1 might be the D (6 bases). The CDR3 is 14 amino acids. Trimming pared 5 bases from V and 8 bases from J, leaving 15 bases between. The germline CDR1 and CDR2 sequences are SGHAT and FQNNGV. The CDR3 region has the DNA TGTGCCAGCAGCCCATGGACAGAAAGGGAAAAACTGTTTTTT. It translates to CASSPWTEREKLFF. The full variable domain, its missing parts supplied by reference TRBV11-2 and TRBJ1-4, is EAGVAQSPRYKIIEKRQSVAFWCNPISGHATLYWYQQILGQGPKLLIQFQNNGVVDDSQLPKDRFSAERLKGVDSTLKIQPAKLEDSAVYLCASSPWTEREKLFFGSGTQLSVL.

The V call is TRBV7-9, the J call TRBJ2-7; tentative D call: TRBD2 (6 bases). Trimming left V 1 base short and J 4 bases short, with 11 bases between. Germline-derived CDR1 and CDR2 are SEHNR and FQNEAQ (reference sequence). CDR3 size: 14 residues. CDR3 nucleotide sequence: TGTGCCAGCAGCTTAGGGGGGGATAGTTACGAGCAGTACTTC. Encoded protein: CASSLGGDSYEQYF. Based on the CDR3 plus reference TRBV7-9 and TRBJ2-7, the full variable domain is DTGVSQNPRHKITKRGQNVTFRCDPISEHNRLYWYRQTLGQGPEFLTYFQNEAQLEKSRLLSDRFSAERPKGSFSTLEIQRTEQGDSAMYLCASSLGGDSYEQYFGPGTRLTVT.

The chain is built from TRBV18 and TRBJ2-7; D is tentatively TRBD1 or TRBD2 (6 bases each). From germline, CDR1 is KGHSH and CDR2 LQKENI. CDR3 length equals 15 residues. The V and J ends lost 5 bases and 0 bases respectively, with 14 bases between them. The CDR3 sequence: CASSSLGGDSYEQYF. CDR3 nucleotides: TGTGCCAGCTCAAGTCTGGGGGGCGACTCCTACGAGCAGTACTTC. Drawing the rest from reference TRBV18 and TRBJ2-7, the complete variable domain is NAGVMQNPRHLVRRRGQEARLRCSPMKGHSHVYWYRQLPEEGLKFMVYLQKENIIDESGMPKERFSAEFPKEGPSILRIQQVVRGDSAAYFCASSSLGGDSYEQYFGPGTRLTVT.

The rearrangement uses TRBV7-8 and TRBJ2-7, with 14 bases identical to TRBD2. V was pared by 5 bases and J by 5 bases, with 8 bases of the junction left unmatched. Germline CDR1 reads SGHVS; CDR2 reads FQNEAQ. The CDR3 has 16 residues. CDR3 nucleotide sequence: TGTGCCAGCAGCAGCCGGACTAGCGGGAGGAAGGACGAGCAGTACTTC. Translated, it gives CASSSRTSGRKDEQYF. Looking up the rest from reference TRBV7-8 and TRBJ2-7 gives the full variable domain: GAGVSQSPRYKVAKRGQDVALRCDPISGHVSLFWYQQALGQGPEFLTYFQNEAQLDKSGLPSDRFFAERPEGSVSTLKIQRTQQEDSAVYLCASSSRTSGRKDEQYFGPGTRLTVT.

This clone has only a few counts. This rearrangement joins TRBV29-1 to TRBJ2-7, with 8 bases fitting TRBD1. Trimming took 6 bases from V and 7 from J; bases not matched to a gene: 11. Germline V CDR1 and CDR2: SQVTM, ANQGSEA. The CDR3 totals 13 residues. CDR3 coding DNA: TGCAGCGTGGAGGGACAGGAGTGGGGAGAGCAGTACTTC. This encodes CSVEGQEWGEQYF.

This clone appeared a single time. The V call is TRBV11-2, the J call TRBJ2-1; D ambiguous. CDR1 is SGHAT and CDR2 is FQNNGV in the germline V gene. The CDR3 length is 12 residues. V dropped 5 bases and J dropped 13 bases, with 15 bases sitting between them. The CDR3 DNA reads TGTGCCAGCAGCCCTGGGCCCATCCCTCAGTTCTTC. Its protein product is CASSPGPIPQFF.

This clone was seen only once. The rearrangement links TRBV27 to TRBJ1-2; a possible D gene is TRBD1 (5 bases). The CDR3 runs 14 residues. V was cut by 3 bases and J by 2 bases, with 10 bases left in between. Germline CDR1 reads MNHEY; CDR2 reads SMNVEV (reference sequence). The chain's CDR3 is CASSFGGRNYGYTF. CDR3 DNA sequence: TGTGCCAGCAGTTTCGGGGGAAGGAACTATGGCTACACCTTC.

This clone was counted once. The chain recombines TRBV5-1 with TRBJ2-3; D is unclear. V was cut by 4 bases and J by 4 bases, with 19 bases left in between. This CDR3 spans 16 amino acids. The germline gives CDR1 SGHRS, CDR2 YFSETQ. The CDR3 protein is CASSPLRSGGADTQYF. Written as DNA, the CDR3 is TGCGCCAGCAGCCCGCTTAGGTCCGGTGGTGCAGATACGCAGTATTTT.

The chain uses TRBV7-9 and TRBJ1-1; D not certain. Germline CDR1 and CDR2: SEHNR and FQNEAQ (reference sequence). CDR3 length: 16 residues. V was pared by 5 bases and J by 0 bases, with 16 bases between. CDR3 protein: CASSLSGVLMNTEAFF. CDR3 coding DNA: TGTGCCAGCAGCCTGTCGGGAGTTCTCATGAACACTGAAGCTTTCTTT.

This CDR3 is CASSLGHFYEQYF. Written as DNA, the CDR3 is TGTGCCAGCAGCTTGGGACATTTCTACGAGCAGTACTTC. The chain links TRBV5-6 to TRBJ2-7; D not resolved. The V and J ends lost 0 bases and 3 bases respectively, with 7 bases between them. This CDR3 contains 13 residues. Germline V CDR1 and CDR2: SGHDT, YYEEEE.

The rearrangement links TRBV6-6 to TRBJ2-5, with a possible D match to TRBD1 (5 bases). CDR3 length: 14 amino acids. Between the trimmed V and J ends, which lost 0 bases and 2 bases, there was a span of 7 bases. Germline V gene lookup returns CDR1 MNHNY and CDR2 SVGAGI (reference sequence). Written as DNA, the CDR3 is TGTGCCAGCAGTTACTCGACAGCGCAAGAGACCCAGTACTTC. Protein product: CASSYSTAQETQYF.

The gene calls are TRBV5-1 and TRBJ2-5, with 13 nucleotides matching TRBD2. This CDR3 is built from 16 residues. The V gene end was trimmed by 3 bases and the J gene end by 5 bases; junction bases not matched to a gene: 7. CDR1 is SGHRS and CDR2 is YFSETQ in the germline V gene. CDR3 coding DNA: TGCGCCAGCAGCTCGCGGACTAGCGGGAGTGGGGAGACCCAGTACTTC. Encoded protein: CASSSRTSGSGETQYF.

The CDR3 protein is CASSKWGEASQETQYF. The CDR3 nucleotides read TGTGCCAGCAGCAAGTGGGGGGAGGCGTCTCAAGAGACCCAGTACTTC. The chain combines TRBV13 with TRBJ2-5; a weak D match, TRBD2 (6 bases). The CDR3 loop spans 16 amino acids. CDR1 and CDR2 (germline): PRHDT, FYEKMQ (reference sequence). The V and J ends lost 5 bases and 2 bases respectively, with 18 bases between them.

This chain connects TRBV2 to TRBJ2-5; no definite D call. With 5 bases removed from V and 5 bases from J, the gap between germline ends came to 18 bases. CDR3 size: 15 residues. Germline-derived CDR1 and CDR2 are SNHLY and FYNNEI. The DNA of the CDR3 is TGTGCCAGCAGTTCCCCCGTCCCCACGTCGGAGACCCAGTACTTC. Encoded protein: CASSSPVPTSETQYF.

J is TRBJ2-1 and V is TRBV29-1; 15 bases map to TRBD2. V shed 6 bases, J shed 8 bases, and the junction held 8 bases outside the gene matches. Germline V gene sequence: CDR1 SQVTM, CDR2 ANQGSEA. This CDR3 is 15 amino acids long. Here the CDR3 DNA reads TGCAGCGTACGTGGACTAGCGGGAGGGATCCATGAGCAGTTCTTC. Protein sequence: CSVRGLAGGIHEQFF.

The V and J genes are TRBV29-1 and TRBJ2-1; D uncertain. The length of the CDR3 is 13 residues. Germline V gene data show CDR1 as SQVTM and CDR2 as ANQGSEA. V was shortened by 5 bases and J by 7 bases, with 15 bases between the two germline ends. The CDR3 coding sequence is TGCAGCGTTCCAATGGCGTCTCTAAATGAGCAGTTCTTC. This sequence encodes CSVPMASLNEQFF.

The rearrangement uses TRBV15 and TRBJ1-4; TRBD1 agrees at 10 bases. The CDR3 sequence is 16 residues long. V was clipped by 1 base and J by 6 bases; unmatched bases: 5. The germline gives CDR1 LNHNV, CDR2 YYDKDF (reference sequence). The CDR3 DNA sequence: TGTGCCACCAGCAGAGCGAGGGGGACAGGGGATGAAAAACTGTTTTTT. This gives the protein CATSRARGTGDEKLFF.

The chain recombines TRBV6-5 with TRBJ1-1, with D unclear. Trimming removed 6 bases at V and 2 bases at J, with 4 bases between. There are 11 residues in the CDR3. Per the germline V gene, CDR1 is MNHEY and CDR2 is SVGAGI. The CDR3 DNA is TGTGCCAGCAGAGCAAACACTGAAGCTTTCTTT. Protein product: CASRANTEAFF.

This sequence joins TRBV5-6 and TRBJ1-4; D is unclear. Trimming removed 1 base at V and 7 bases at J, with 11 bases between. From germline, CDR1 is SGHDT and CDR2 YYEEEE. The CDR3 extends over 14 amino acids. The DNA for the CDR3 is TGTGCCAGCAGCTTGCGACTTGCAGGTGAAAAACTGTTTTTT. Encoded protein: CASSLRLAGEKLFF.

This clone was detected only a few times. This rearrangement joins TRBV19 to TRBJ2-7; no reliable D call. This CDR3 contains 13 residues. Trimming removed 2 bases at V and 6 bases at J, with 11 bases between. CDR1 and CDR2 (germline): LNHDA, SQIVND (reference sequence). The CDR3 is CASSIIGSGEQYF. CDR3 nucleotide sequence: TGTGCCAGTAGTATAATTGGGTCCGGCGAGCAGTACTTC.

The chain joins TRBV5-1 to TRBJ1-6; the match to TRBD1 covers 8 bases. Unmatched junction bases numbered 6, after V lost 8 bases and J lost 5 bases. The CDR3 loop spans 14 amino acids. CDR1 is SGHRS, CDR2 YFSETQ, per germline. The CDR3 DNA reads as TGCGCCAGTGGGACAGGAGAGAATAATTCACCCCTCCACTTT. It encodes CASGTGENNSPLHF.